One sample yielded the 4 T cell receptor beta chains listed below, sequenced in a study of shared clonotypes between healthy human individuals. Measured with immunoSEQ multiplex PCR; TCRdb has only the in-frame clones, and not every one. Of 1.4 million or so clones in the sample, roughly 98.5% are singletons; the top ten hold about 0.34%. Sequenced material: naive CD4+ T cells sorted from blood. Described subset: CD45RA+ positively selected. These TCRs come from a man younger than 40 in good health.

This chain links TRBV6-5 with TRBJ2-6; D gene unclear. CDR1 and CDR2 (germline): MNHEY, SVGAGI. CDR3 size: 15 residues. V shed 2 bases and J shed 2 bases, with 7 bases lying between them. The CDR3 reads CASSYRTTGANVLTF. CDR3 sequence (DNA): TGTGCCAGCAGTTACAGGACCACTGGGGCCAACGTCCTGACTTTC.

This rearrangement joins TRBV11-3 to TRBJ2-5; TRBD2 agrees at 12 bases. The CDR3 contains 16 residues. Unmatched junction bases numbered 4, after V lost 1 base and J lost 4 bases. Germline V lookup: CDR1 SGHNT, CDR2 YENEEA. The CDR3 DNA reads TGTGCCAGCAGCTTAGGACTAGCGGGAGATGGAGAGACCCAGTACTTC. Amino acids: CASSLGLAGDGETQYF.

A single count supports this clone. The chain links TRBV11-2 to TRBJ2-1, with 9 bases that match TRBD2. V dropped 5 bases and J dropped 7; count of bases not matched to a gene: 9. This CDR3 contains 15 residues. Looked up from germline, CDR1 is SGHAT and CDR2 is FQNNGV. The CDR3 coding sequence is TGTGCCAGCAGCCAGGCGGCGGGAGGGGGGAATGAGCAGTTCTTC. This codes for CASSQAAGGGNEQFF.

The chain links TRBV14 to TRBJ1-2; no firm D call. Germline V gene data show CDR1 as SGHDN and CDR2 as FVKESK. This CDR3 contains 12 residues. V was clipped by 1 base and J by 7 bases, with 7 bases between them. The CDR3, as DNA: TGTGCCAGCAGCCAAGCCCGACGTGGCTACACCTTC. It encodes CASSQARRGYTF.